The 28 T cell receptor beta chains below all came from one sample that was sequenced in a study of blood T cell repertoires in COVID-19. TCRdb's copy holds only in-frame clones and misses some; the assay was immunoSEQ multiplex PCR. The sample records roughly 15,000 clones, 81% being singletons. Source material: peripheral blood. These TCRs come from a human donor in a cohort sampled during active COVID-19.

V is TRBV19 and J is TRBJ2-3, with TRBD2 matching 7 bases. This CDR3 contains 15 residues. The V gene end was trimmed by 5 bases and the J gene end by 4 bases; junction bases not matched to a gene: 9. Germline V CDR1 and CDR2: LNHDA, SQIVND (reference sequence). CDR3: CASSVGREYSDTQYF. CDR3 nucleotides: TGTGCCAGTAGTGTGGGGCGGGAGTACTCAGATACGCAGTATTTT.

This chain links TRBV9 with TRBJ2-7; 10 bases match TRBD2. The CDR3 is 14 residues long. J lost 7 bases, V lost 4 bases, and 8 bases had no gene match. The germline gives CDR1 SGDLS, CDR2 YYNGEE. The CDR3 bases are TGTGCCAGCAGCCCAAGCGGGAGGGCAGAAGAGCAGTACTTC. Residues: CASSPSGRAEEQYF.

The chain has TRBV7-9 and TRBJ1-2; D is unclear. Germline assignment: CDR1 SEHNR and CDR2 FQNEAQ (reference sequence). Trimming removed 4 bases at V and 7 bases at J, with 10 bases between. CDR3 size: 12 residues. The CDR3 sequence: CASSSNESGYTF. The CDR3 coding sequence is TGTGCCAGCAGCTCTAATGAAAGTGGCTACACCTTC.

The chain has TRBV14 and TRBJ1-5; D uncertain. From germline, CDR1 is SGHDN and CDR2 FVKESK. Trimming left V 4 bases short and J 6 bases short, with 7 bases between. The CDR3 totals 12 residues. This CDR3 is CASSRPGQPQHF. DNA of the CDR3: TGTGCCAGCAGCCGACCGGGTCAGCCCCAGCATTTT. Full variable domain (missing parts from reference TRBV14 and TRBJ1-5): EAGVTQFPSHSVIEKGQTVTLRCDPISGHDNLYWYRRVMGKEIKFLLHFVKESKQDESGMPNNRFLAERTGGTYSTLKVQPAELEDSGVYFCASSRPGQPQHFGDGTRLSIL.

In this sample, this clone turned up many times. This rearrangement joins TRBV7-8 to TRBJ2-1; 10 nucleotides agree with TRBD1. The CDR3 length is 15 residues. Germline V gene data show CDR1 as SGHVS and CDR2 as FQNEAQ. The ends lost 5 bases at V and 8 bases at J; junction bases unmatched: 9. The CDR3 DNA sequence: TGTGCCAGCAGCGTCGGGGGACAGGGGAAAGATGAGCAGTTCTTC. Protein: CASSVGGQGKDEQFF.

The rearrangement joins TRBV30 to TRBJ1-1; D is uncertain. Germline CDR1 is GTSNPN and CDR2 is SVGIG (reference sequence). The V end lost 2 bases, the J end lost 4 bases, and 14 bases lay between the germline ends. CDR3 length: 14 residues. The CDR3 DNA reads TGTGCCTGGAGTTTTTTAGGCGCGGGCACTGAAGCTTTCTTT. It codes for CAWSFLGAGTEAFF.

CDR3 DNA sequence: TGTGCCAGCAAAGGGGCGCGAGAGCAGTACTTC. The encoded protein is CASKGAREQYF. The chain has TRBV2 and TRBJ2-7, with D perhaps TRBD1 (5 bases). CDR1 is SNHLY and CDR2 is FYNNEI in the germline V gene. The CDR3 is 11 residues long. The germline V and J ends were trimmed by 7 bases and 7 bases, with 11 bases remaining between them. The full variable domain, in which reference TRBV2 and TRBJ2-7 provide the parts outside the CDR3, is EPEVTQTPSHQVTQMGQEVILRCVPISNHLYFYWYRQILGQKVEFLVSFYNNEISEKSEIFDDQFSVERPDGSNFTLKIRSTKLEDSAMYFCASKGAREQYFGPGTRLTVT.

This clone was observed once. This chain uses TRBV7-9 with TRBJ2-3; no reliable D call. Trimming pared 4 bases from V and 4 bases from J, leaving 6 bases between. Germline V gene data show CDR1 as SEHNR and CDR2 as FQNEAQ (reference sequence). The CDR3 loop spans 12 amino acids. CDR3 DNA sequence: TGTGCCAGCAGCTCCAGTTCAGATACGCAGTATTTT. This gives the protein CASSSSSDTQYF.

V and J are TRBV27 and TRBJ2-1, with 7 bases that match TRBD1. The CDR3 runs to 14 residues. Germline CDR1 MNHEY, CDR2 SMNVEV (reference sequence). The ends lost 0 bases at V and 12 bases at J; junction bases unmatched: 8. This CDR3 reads CASSLSGTARVQFF. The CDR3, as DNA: TGTGCCAGCAGTTTATCGGGGACAGCACGGGTGCAGTTCTTC.

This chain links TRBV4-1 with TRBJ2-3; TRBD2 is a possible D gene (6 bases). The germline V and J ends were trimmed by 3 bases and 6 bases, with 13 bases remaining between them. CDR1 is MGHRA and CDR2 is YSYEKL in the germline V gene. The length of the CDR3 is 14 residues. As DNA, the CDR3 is TGCGCCAGCAGCCATACGGGAGTTGCGGATACGCAGTATTTT. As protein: CASSHTGVADTQYF.

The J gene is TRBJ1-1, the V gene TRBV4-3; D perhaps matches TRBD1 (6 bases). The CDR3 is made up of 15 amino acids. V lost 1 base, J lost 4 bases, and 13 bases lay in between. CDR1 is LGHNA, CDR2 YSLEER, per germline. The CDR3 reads CASSQGVWGPTEAFF. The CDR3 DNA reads TGCGCCAGCAGCCAAGGAGTCTGGGGGCCCACTGAAGCTTTCTTT.

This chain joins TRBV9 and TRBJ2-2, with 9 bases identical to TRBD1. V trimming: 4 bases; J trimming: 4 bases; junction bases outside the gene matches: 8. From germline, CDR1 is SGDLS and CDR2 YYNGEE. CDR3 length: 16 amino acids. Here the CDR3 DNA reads TGTGCCAGCAGCATCTCCGGGACAGGGAGCACCGGGGAGCTGTTTTTT. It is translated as CASSISGTGSTGELFF.

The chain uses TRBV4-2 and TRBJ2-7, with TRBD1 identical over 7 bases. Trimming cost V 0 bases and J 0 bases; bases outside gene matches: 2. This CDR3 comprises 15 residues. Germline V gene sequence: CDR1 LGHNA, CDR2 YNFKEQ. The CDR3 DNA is TGTGCCAGCAGCCAAGACAGGGGGTCCTCCTACGAGCAGTACTTC. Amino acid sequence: CASSQDRGSSYEQYF.

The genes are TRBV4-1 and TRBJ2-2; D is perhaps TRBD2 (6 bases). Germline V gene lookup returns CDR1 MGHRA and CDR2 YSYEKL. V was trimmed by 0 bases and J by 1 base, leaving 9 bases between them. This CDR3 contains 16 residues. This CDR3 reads CASSQDPGVNTGELFF. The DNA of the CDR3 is TGCGCCAGCAGCCAAGATCCGGGGGTGAACACCGGGGAGCTGTTTTTT.

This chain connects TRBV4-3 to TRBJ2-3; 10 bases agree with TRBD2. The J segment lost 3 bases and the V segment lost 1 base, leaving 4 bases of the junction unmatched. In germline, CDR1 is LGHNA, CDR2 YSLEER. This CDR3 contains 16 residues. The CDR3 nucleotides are TGCGCCAGCAGCCAAGGGCTAGCGGGAGAGACAGATACGCAGTATTTT. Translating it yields CASSQGLAGETDTQYF.

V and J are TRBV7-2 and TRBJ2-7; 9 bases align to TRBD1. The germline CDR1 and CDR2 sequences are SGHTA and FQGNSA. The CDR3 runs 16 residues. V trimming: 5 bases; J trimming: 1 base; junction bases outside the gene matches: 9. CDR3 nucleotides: TGTGCCAGCAGCCCGATCGGACAGGGGCGTTCCTACGAGCAGTACTTC. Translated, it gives CASSPIGQGRSYEQYF.

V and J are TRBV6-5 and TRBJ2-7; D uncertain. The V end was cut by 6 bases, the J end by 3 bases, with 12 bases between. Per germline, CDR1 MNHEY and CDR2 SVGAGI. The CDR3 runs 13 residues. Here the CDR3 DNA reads TGTGCCAGCAGATCCGGTGCGAGCTACGAGCAGTACTTC. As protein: CASRSGASYEQYF.

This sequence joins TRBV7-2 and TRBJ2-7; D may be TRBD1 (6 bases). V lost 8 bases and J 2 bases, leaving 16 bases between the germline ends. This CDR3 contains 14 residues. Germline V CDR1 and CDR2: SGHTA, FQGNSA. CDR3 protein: CASLEGDGPYEQYF. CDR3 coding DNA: TGTGCCAGCCTCGAGGGGGACGGGCCCTACGAGCAGTACTTC.

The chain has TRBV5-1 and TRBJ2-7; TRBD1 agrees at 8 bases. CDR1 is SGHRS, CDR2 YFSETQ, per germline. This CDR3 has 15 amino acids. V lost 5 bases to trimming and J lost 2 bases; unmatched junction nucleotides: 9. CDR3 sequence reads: CASRYGTGYPYEQYF. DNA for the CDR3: TGCGCCAGCAGATATGGGACAGGCTACCCCTACGAGCAGTACTTC.

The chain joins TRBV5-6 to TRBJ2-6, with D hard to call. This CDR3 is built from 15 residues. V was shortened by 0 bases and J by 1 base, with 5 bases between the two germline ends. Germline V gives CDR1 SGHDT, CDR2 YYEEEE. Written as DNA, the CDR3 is TGTGCCAGCAGCTTGGTGGCATCTGGGGCCAACGTCCTGACTTTC. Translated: CASSLVASGANVLTF. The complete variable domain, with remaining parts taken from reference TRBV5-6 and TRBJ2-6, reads DAGVTQSPTHLIKTRGQQVTLRCSPKSGHDTVSWYQQALGQGPQFIFQYYEEEERQRGNFPDRFSGHQFPNYSSELNVNALLLGDSALYLCASSLVASGANVLTFGAGSRLTVL.

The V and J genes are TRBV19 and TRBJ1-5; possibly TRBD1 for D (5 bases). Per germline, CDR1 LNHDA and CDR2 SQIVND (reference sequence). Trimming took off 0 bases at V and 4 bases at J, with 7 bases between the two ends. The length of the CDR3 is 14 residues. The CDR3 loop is CASSIEQVNQPQHF. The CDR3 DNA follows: TGTGCCAGTAGTATAGAACAGGTGAATCAGCCCCAGCATTTT.

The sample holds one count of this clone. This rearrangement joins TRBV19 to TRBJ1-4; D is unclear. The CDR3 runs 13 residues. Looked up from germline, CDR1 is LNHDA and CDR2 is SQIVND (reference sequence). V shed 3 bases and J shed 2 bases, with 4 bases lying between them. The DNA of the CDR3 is TGTGCCAGTAGTATTCTGACTAATGAAAAACTGTTTTTT. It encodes CASSILTNEKLFF.

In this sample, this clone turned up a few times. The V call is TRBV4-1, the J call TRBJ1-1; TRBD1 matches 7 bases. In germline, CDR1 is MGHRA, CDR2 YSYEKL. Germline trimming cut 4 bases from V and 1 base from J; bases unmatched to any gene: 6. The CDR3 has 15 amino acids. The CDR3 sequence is CASSLQGTTNTEAFF. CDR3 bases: TGCGCCAGCAGCCTACAGGGGACCACGAACACTGAAGCTTTCTTT.

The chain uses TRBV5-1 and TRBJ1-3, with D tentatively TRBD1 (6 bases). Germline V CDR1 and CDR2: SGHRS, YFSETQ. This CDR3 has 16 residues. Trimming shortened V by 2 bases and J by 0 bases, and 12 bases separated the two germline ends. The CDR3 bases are TGCGCCAGCAGCTTAGGGGACAACAACTCTGGAAACACCATATATTTT. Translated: CASSLGDNNSGNTIYF.

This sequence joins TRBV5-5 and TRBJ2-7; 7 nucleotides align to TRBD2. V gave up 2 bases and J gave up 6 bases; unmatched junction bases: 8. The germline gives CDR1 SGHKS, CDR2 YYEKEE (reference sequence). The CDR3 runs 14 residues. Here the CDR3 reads CASSFGGRVSEQYF. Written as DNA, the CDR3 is TGTGCCAGCAGCTTCGGTGGGAGGGTCTCCGAGCAGTACTTC.

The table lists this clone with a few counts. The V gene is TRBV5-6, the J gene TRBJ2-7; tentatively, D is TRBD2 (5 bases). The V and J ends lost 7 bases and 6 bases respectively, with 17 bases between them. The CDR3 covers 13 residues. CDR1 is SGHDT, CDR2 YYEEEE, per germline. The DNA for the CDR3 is TGTGCCAGCTCGGCCACCCCGGGGAGCGAGCAGTACTTC. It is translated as CASSATPGSEQYF.

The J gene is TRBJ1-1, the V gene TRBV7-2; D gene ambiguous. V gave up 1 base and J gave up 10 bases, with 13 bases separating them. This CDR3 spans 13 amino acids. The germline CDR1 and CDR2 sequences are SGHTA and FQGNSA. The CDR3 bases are TGTGCCAGCAGCTTAGAGAGAGGTCGCGGAGCTTTCTTT. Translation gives CASSLERGRGAFF.

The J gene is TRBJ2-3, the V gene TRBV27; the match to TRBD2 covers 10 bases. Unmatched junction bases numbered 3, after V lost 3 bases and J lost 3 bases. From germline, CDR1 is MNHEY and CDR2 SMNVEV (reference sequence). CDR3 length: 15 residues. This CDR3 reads CASSLSSGSTDTQYF. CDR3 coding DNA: TGTGCCAGCAGTTTGTCTAGCGGGAGTACAGATACGCAGTATTTT.